Each of the 22 T cell receptor beta chains below was sequenced from the same sample in a study of blood T cells in healthy people across ages. The authors ran a second PCR of roughly 6 to 11 cycles using a sample-barcoded 5' primer and a J-beta primer mix. MiXCR, run by TCRdb on the 5' RACE reads, gives a single entry per CDR3 protein. The sample holds roughly 650,000 distinct CDR3 sequences, roughly 30% seen once. The source material was blood. These receptors all come from a woman of 80 years or more in good health.

This clonotype came up many times. The chain has TRBV27 and TRBJ1-4; no clear D. This CDR3 spans 12 amino acids. V lost 5 bases and J lost 8, with 9 bases in between. The germline V gene encodes CDR1 MNHEY and CDR2 SMNVEV (reference sequence). The CDR3 nucleotides read TGTGCCAGCAGTCGCCCCGGGGAAAAACTGTTTTTT. Translated: CASSRPGEKLFF.

This clonotype was detected many times. The chain has TRBV12-3 or TRBV12-4 and TRBJ1-2; possibly TRBD1 for D (6 bases). V was cut by 5 bases and J by 5 bases, with 15 bases left in between. The CDR3 sequence is 14 residues long. For the CDR3, the DNA is TGTGCCAGCAGTCCCACCGGGCAGGGGTATGGCTACACCTTC. Protein sequence: CASSPTGQGYGYTF.

The genes are TRBV7-3 and TRBJ2-2; tentative D call: TRBD1 (7 bases). V lost 6 bases to trimming and J lost 7 bases, with 15 bases between them. This CDR3 has 14 residues. From germline, CDR1 is SGHTA and CDR2 FQGTGA. This CDR3 reads CASSSDREVGELFF. The CDR3 region has the DNA TGTGCCAGCAGTTCCGACAGGGAGGTCGGGGAGCTGTTTTTT.

This clonotype was seen ten or more times. The chain joins TRBV11-1 to TRBJ2-3, with 7 bases lining up with TRBD2. Germline V gene data show CDR1 as SGHAT and CDR2 as FQDESV (reference sequence). This CDR3 has 16 residues. Germline trimming cut 1 base from V and 3 bases from J; bases unmatched to any gene: 7. CDR3 coding DNA: TGTGCCAGCAGCTTAGAATTAGACGGGGGGACAGATACGCAGTATTTT. This codes for CASSLELDGGTDTQYF.

On this clonotype itself: This sequence may be a read error, since a much larger clone differs from it by one base. The CDR3 is CASGAQTSGDTQYF. In DNA, the CDR3 is TGTGCCAGCGGCGCCCAGACTAGCGGAGATACGCAGTATTTT. The genes are TRBV9 and TRBJ2-3, with 9 bases aligning to TRBD2. Germline lookup yields CDR1 SGDLS and CDR2 YYNGEE. The length of the CDR3 is 14 residues. The V segment lost 7 bases and the J segment 5 bases; nucleotides outside the gene matches: 8.

The sample holds a few counts of this clonotype. Given a much more abundant clone one base away, this may be a read error. The rearrangement uses TRBV6-5 and TRBJ1-2; D remains ambiguous. This CDR3 is 14 amino acids long. CDR1 and CDR2 (germline): MNHEY, SVGAGI. CDR3 in DNA: TGTGCCAGCAGGTACTCCGGGGTTTACTATGGCTACACCTTC. Protein product: CASRYSGVYYGYTF.

The J gene is TRBJ2-2, the V gene TRBV27, with D possibly being TRBD2 (6 bases). CDR1 is MNHEY, CDR2 SMNVEV, per germline (reference sequence). V was cut by 6 bases and J by 4 bases, with 15 bases left in between. CDR3 length: 15 residues. In nucleotides, the CDR3 is TGTGCCAGCAGGGAGGGCAGGGTAGTCACCGGGGAGCTGTTTTTT. It yields the protein CASREGRVVTGELFF.

The CDR3 here is CASRKPTGGKGVTQYF. Here the CDR3 DNA reads TGTGCCAGCAGGAAGCCGACAGGGGGGAAGGGAGTGACCCAGTACTTC. V and J are TRBV6-1 and TRBJ2-4, with TRBD1 matching 9 bases. The J call may be mistaken, given a closer DNA end match to TRBJ2-5. Germline values: CDR1 MNHNS, CDR2 SASEGT. The CDR3 loop spans 16 amino acids.

As concerns this clonotype: A single base separates this from a much larger clone, so it may be a read error. The chain recombines TRBV7-2 with TRBJ2-1; D may be TRBD2 (6 bases). Germline V gene sequence: CDR1 SGHTA, CDR2 FQGNSA. The V end lost 5 bases, the J end lost 10 bases, and 21 bases lay between the germline ends. The CDR3 sequence is 15 residues long. Written as DNA, the CDR3 is TGTGCCAGCAGCCCTCGGGGGTCCCACGTTTACGAGCAGTTCTTC. Protein: CASSPRGSHVYEQFF.

This clonotype was found many times. V and J are TRBV7-3 and TRBJ1-2; 7 bases are a match to TRBD1. There are 18 residues in the CDR3. Germline CDR1 SGHTA, CDR2 FQGTGA. V was pared by 0 bases and J by 4 bases, with 14 bases of the junction left unmatched. As DNA, the CDR3 is TGTGCCAGCAGCTTAACCGGGGACCGACAGGGTAGGTCCTATGGCTACACCTTC. Translation: CASSLTGDRQGRSYGYTF.

At least ten counts were recorded for this clonotype. The chain combines TRBV5-4 with TRBJ2-7; D possibly corresponds to TRBD2 (5 bases). With 4 bases removed from V and 0 bases from J, the gap between germline ends came to 14 bases. The CDR3 runs to 15 residues. CDR1 and CDR2 from the germline V gene are SGHNT and YYREEE (reference sequence). CDR3 sequence: CASSGDGGGSYEQYF. The DNA of the CDR3 is TGTGCCAGCAGCGGGGATGGAGGTGGCTCCTACGAGCAGTACTTC.

The V and J genes are TRBV28 and TRBJ1-6, with 8 bases identical to TRBD1. CDR1 MDHEN and CDR2 SYDVKM come from the germline V gene. With V trimmed by 6 bases and J by 6 bases, 16 bases remained unmatched. This CDR3 region has 18 residues. This CDR3 is CASSPMKVRGLSNSPLHF. In nucleotides, the CDR3 is TGTGCCAGCAGCCCGATGAAAGTCAGGGGGCTTAGTAATTCACCCCTCCACTTT.

This clonotype came up many times. J is TRBJ1-1 and V is TRBV7-8; D may be TRBD1 (5 bases). Germline loops: CDR1 SGHVS, CDR2 FQNEAQ. The CDR3 length is 14 residues. Trimming left V 4 bases short and J 2 bases short, with 11 bases between. In DNA form, the CDR3 reads TGTGCCAGCAGCTACGGGGGTAGTAACACTGAAGCTTTCTTT. It specifies CASSYGGSNTEAFF.

This clonotype has ten or more counts. V is TRBV12-3 or TRBV12-4 and J is TRBJ2-2; 9 bases fit TRBD2. This CDR3 has 19 residues. The ends lost 3 bases at V and 0 bases at J; junction bases unmatched: 11. The CDR3 is CASSLLIGAGGTNTGELFF. The CDR3 coding sequence is TGTGCCAGCAGTTTGCTGATCGGAGCGGGGGGCACGAACACCGGGGAGCTGTTTTTT.

This clonotype was observed at least ten times. The V and J genes are TRBV7-3 and TRBJ2-1; 9 positions match TRBD1. Losses at the gene ends were 7 bases for V and 5 bases for J; bases not matched to a gene: 6. Germline lookup yields CDR1 SGHTA and CDR2 FQGTGA. This CDR3 spans 14 amino acids. The CDR3 DNA reads TGTGCCAGCACCCCGGACAGGGGAAACAATGAGCAGTTCTTC. Translated, it gives CASTPDRGNNEQFF.

This clonotype was recorded at least ten times. This chain connects TRBV28 to TRBJ1-1; D remains unclear. This CDR3 has 12 residues. In germline, CDR1 is MDHEN, CDR2 SYDVKM. The V end was cut by 6 bases, the J end by 3 bases, with 8 bases between. The CDR3 is CASRGWDTEAFF. In DNA form, the CDR3 reads TGTGCCAGCAGAGGGTGGGACACTGAAGCTTTCTTT.

A single count supports this clonotype. CDR3 DNA: TGCGCCAGCGGCCCCCGGGACAGGGGGGGGCTTGGGCAAGAGACCCAGTACTTC. Translation gives CASGPRDRGGLGQETQYF. The chain couples TRBV5-1 to TRBJ2-5; 11 nucleotides line up with TRBD1. V shed 7 bases, J shed 2 bases, and the junction held 16 bases outside the gene matches. Looked up from germline, CDR1 is SGHRS and CDR2 is YFSETQ. This CDR3 contains 18 residues.

The V gene is TRBV7-2, the J gene TRBJ2-5; TRBD2 aligns across 10 bases. Germline CDR1 SGHTA, CDR2 FQGNSA. V lost 2 bases, J lost 11 bases, and 14 bases stayed unmatched. This CDR3 spans 16 amino acids. CDR3 region: CASSLSRSGGLGEQYF. The DNA for the CDR3 is TGTGCCAGCAGCTTAAGTCGTAGCGGGGGGCTGGGGGAGCAGTACTTC.

This clonotype was detected many times. The V call is TRBV7-9, the J call TRBJ2-5; tentatively, D is TRBD2 (6 bases). The CDR3 is made up of 13 amino acids. The V gene lost 4 bases and the J gene lost 4 bases, with 10 bases spanning the gap. Germline-derived CDR1 and CDR2 are SEHNR and FQNEAQ (reference sequence). The CDR3 reads CASSSLARETQYF. The CDR3 bases are TGTGCCAGCAGCTCACTAGCACGAGAGACCCAGTACTTC.

In its sample, this clonotype was seen a few times. The rearrangement links TRBV7-2 to TRBJ1-2, with D maybe TRBD1 (6 bases). The V gene's germline CDR1 is SGHTA and CDR2 FQGNSA. The CDR3 consists of 13 residues. With 5 bases removed from V and 6 bases from J, the gap between germline ends came to 13 bases. CDR3 bases: TGTGCCAGCAGCAGAGACAGGTTTAATGGCTACACCTTC. This encodes CASSRDRFNGYTF.

Many counts were recorded for this clonotype. J is TRBJ2-1 and V is TRBV28; D perhaps matches TRBD1 (5 bases). Per the germline V gene, CDR1 is MDHEN and CDR2 is SYDVKM. The CDR3 contains 21 residues. V gave up 6 bases and J gave up 7 bases, with 37 bases separating them. CDR3 protein: CASRQGPAPKSKKKIRNEQFF. The CDR3 DNA sequence: TGTGCCAGCAGGCAGGGTCCGGCTCCTAAGTCCAAAAAGAAGATCCGTAATGAGCAGTTCTTC.

To note about this clonotype: A read error may explain this, as a much larger clone is one base away. J is TRBJ1-2 and V is TRBV27; D call uncertain. The CDR3 is 15 amino acids. Germline V lookup: CDR1 MNHEY, CDR2 SMNVEV (reference sequence). The CDR3 DNA sequence: TGTACCAGCACCTTGGACGCAGAGCGACCCTATGGCTACACCTTC. As protein: CTSTLDAERPYGYTF.